This T cell receptor beta chain originates from a study of cytomegalovirus exposure and HLA in healthy donors. Study results and caveats: In a later analysis, TCR beta V- and J-gene trimming was associated with a missense DCLRE1C variant. Most of the TCR beta V segments (in an earlier analysis) were productive either about 87% or about 30% of the time.

Researchers ran the PCR with 60 Vbeta and 13 Jbeta primers. Profiled with immunoSEQ multiplex PCR; TCRdb holds only in-frame clones, not every one. The sample has around 170,000 clones, around 80% seen once. Remarks on this clone: Its antigen is unknown.

Sequencing input: PBMCs. The sequence came from a man aged 35 to 55 in good health and CMV-seronegative.

CDR3 sequence (DNA): TGTGCCAGCAGTTACACCGAGACTAGCGGGAATGAGCAGTTCTTC. Translating it yields CASSYTETSGNEQFF. The chain has TRBV6-6 and TRBJ2-1; TRBD2 matches at 10 bases. This CDR3 is built from 15 residues. Germline V gene lookup returns CDR1 MNHNY and CDR2 SVGAGI (reference sequence). Trimming removed 2 bases from V and 7 bases from J; junction bases left unmatched: 5.